A single sample gave rise to the 13 T cell receptor beta chains below, sequenced in a study of identical twins. One entry per CDR3 protein results from TCRdb running MiXCR on the 5' RACE reads. The data hold a few hundred thousand distinct CDR3 sequences, with roughly 8.7% observed a single time. The same specimen was also included in a second study, on yellow fever vaccine responses in identical twins.

Sequences were obtained from CD8+ T cells sorted from blood. The origin of the receptors is a woman under 30 in good health.

The V gene is TRBV20-1, the J gene TRBJ2-7; 10 nucleotides match TRBD2. The CDR3 spans 19 residues. Germline CDR1 DFQATT, CDR2 SNEGSKA (reference sequence). The J segment lost 3 bases and the V segment lost 1 base, leaving 18 bases of the junction unmatched. The CDR3 is CSARARVTSGTALDYEQYF. CDR3 nucleotides: TGCAGTGCTAGAGCCCGTGTAACTAGCGGGACAGCCTTGGACTACGAGCAGTACTTC.

This clonotype appeared a few times. This chain uses TRBV13 with TRBJ1-1; the match to TRBD1 covers 8 bases. Germline assignment: CDR1 PRHDT and CDR2 FYEKMQ (reference sequence). The CDR3 loop spans 16 amino acids. V lost 4 bases to trimming and J lost 3 bases; unmatched junction nucleotides: 10. For the CDR3, the DNA is TGTGCCAGCAGCTACCGACAGGGGCGGAGGTACACTGAAGCTTTCTTT. This encodes CASSYRQGRRYTEAFF.

Comment on this clonotype: A much more abundant neighbour one base away suggests this may be a read error. For the CDR3, the DNA is TGTGCCGGCAGCGACGTCTCTGGGGCCAACGTCCTGACTTTC. Its protein is CAGSDVSGANVLTF. The genes are TRBV7-9 and TRBJ2-6; D is uncertain. This CDR3 is built from 14 residues. Germline-derived CDR1 and CDR2 are SEHNR and FQNEAQ (reference sequence).

There are a few counts of this clonotype. This chain uses TRBV15 with TRBJ2-2; D remains unclear. CDR3 length equals 12 residues. V was cut by 0 bases and J by 9 bases, with 5 bases left in between. Germline-derived CDR1 and CDR2 are LNHNV and YYDKDF (reference sequence). This CDR3 reads CATSRDLRELFF. The DNA for the CDR3 is TGTGCCACCAGCAGAGATCTCCGGGAGCTGTTTTTT.

Only a few counts were recorded for this clonotype. V gene TRBV7-2 combines with J gene TRBJ1-5; tentatively, D is TRBD1 (6 bases). The V gene lost 5 bases and the J gene lost 7 bases, with 12 bases spanning the gap. Germline assignment: CDR1 SGHTA and CDR2 FQGNSA. The CDR3 runs 13 residues. The CDR3: CASSLNRDQPQHF. The CDR3 nucleotides are TGTGCCAGCAGCCTCAACAGGGACCAGCCCCAGCATTTT.

The V and J genes are TRBV15 and TRBJ2-6; D perhaps matches TRBD1 (5 bases). V dropped 2 bases and J dropped 4 bases, with 12 bases sitting between them. The CDR3 has 16 amino acids. CDR1 LNHNV and CDR2 YYDKDF come from the germline V gene (reference sequence). CDR3 bases: TGTGCCACCAGCAGACCCCGGACATTCGGGGCCAACGTCCTGACTTTC. It encodes CATSRPRTFGANVLTF.

This clonotype has a count of ten or more. The V gene is TRBV29-1, the J gene TRBJ1-1; D remains unclear. Trimming stripped 4 bases from V and 4 bases from J, with 13 bases between. The CDR3 runs 13 residues. The germline V gene encodes CDR1 SQVTM and CDR2 ANQGSEA. The CDR3 nucleotides are TGCAGCGTTGTCCACACCCAGAGCACTGAAGCTTTCTTT. Residues: CSVVHTQSTEAFF. The full variable domain, in which reference TRBV29-1 and TRBJ1-1 provide the parts outside the CDR3, is SAVISQKPSRDICQRGTSLTIQCQVDSQVTMMFWYRQQPGQSLTLIATANQGSEATYESGFVIDKFPISRPNLTFSTLTVSNMSPEDSSIYLCSVVHTQSTEAFFGQGTRLTVV.

This clonotype was counted only a few times. V usage is TRBV6-1 and J usage is TRBJ2-1; D tentatively reads TRBD1 or TRBD2 (6 bases each). CDR1 and CDR2 from the germline V gene are MNHNS and SASEGT. V shed 6 bases and J shed 2 bases, with 14 bases lying between them. The CDR3 is 15 residues long. Here the CDR3 DNA reads TGTGCCAGCAGCCGAGTAGGGGGGCCCTACAATGAGCAGTTCTTC. Its protein product is CASSRVGGPYNEQFF.

The V call is TRBV4-3, the J call TRBJ2-5; D is unclear. This CDR3 comprises 15 residues. Germline CDR1 reads LGHNA; CDR2 reads YSLEER. V was trimmed by 0 bases and J by 2 bases, leaving 10 bases between them. CDR3 sequence reads: CASSQDIRQQETQYF. DNA for the CDR3: TGCGCCAGCAGCCAAGATATCCGGCAGCAAGAGACCCAGTACTTC.

This clonotype occurred a few times. The V call is TRBV4-3, the J call TRBJ2-7, with TRBD2 as a possible D gene (6 bases). Germline values: CDR1 LGHNA, CDR2 YSLEER. The CDR3 sequence is 18 residues long. With 2 bases removed from V and 3 bases from J, the gap between germline ends came to 23 bases. The CDR3 is CASSQKGPRSGSGYEQYF. In nucleotides, the CDR3 is TGCGCCAGCAGCCAAAAGGGTCCGAGGTCCGGGAGTGGCTACGAGCAGTACTTC.

This clonotype was detected a few times. This chain uses TRBV7-9 with TRBJ1-3, with TRBD1 as a possible D gene (5 bases). Trimming shortened V by 3 bases and J by 1 base, and 10 bases separated the two germline ends. Germline CDR1 and CDR2: SEHNR and FQNEAQ (reference sequence). CDR3 length: 15 residues. The CDR3 region is CASSFRQQSGNTIYF. CDR3 bases: TGTGCCAGCAGCTTCAGACAGCAATCTGGAAACACCATATATTTT.

This clonotype occurred a few times. This chain joins TRBV4-1 and TRBJ2-7; 8 bases are shared with TRBD1. Germline CDR1 MGHRA, CDR2 YSYEKL. CDR3 size: 15 residues. J gave up 3 bases and V 0 bases, and 4 bases lay outside the gene matches. This chain's CDR3 is CASSQEGTGNYEQYF. The CDR3 DNA reads TGCGCCAGCAGCCAAGAGGGGACAGGCAACTACGAGCAGTACTTC.

This clonotype was counted only a few times. J is TRBJ2-5 and V is TRBV7-2; a weak D match, TRBD2 (5 bases). Germline V lookup: CDR1 SGHTA, CDR2 FQGNSA. The CDR3 is 16 amino acids. V was shortened by 2 bases and J by 3 bases, with 16 bases between the two germline ends. The CDR3 protein is CASSLPKDSDKETQYF. CDR3 DNA: TGTGCCAGCAGCTTACCCAAGGACTCAGACAAAGAGACCCAGTACTTC.